These 10 T cell receptor beta chains came from one sample sequenced in a study of T cell responses to AZD1222 COVID-19 vaccine. Sequenced by immunoSEQ multiplex PCR; TCRdb stores in-frame clones only, minus some. The sample has more than 55,000 clones; 89% are singletons. The material sequenced was peripheral blood, taken 28 days after the second AZD1222 dose. Receptors originate from an adult who received the AZD1222 COVID-19 vaccine.

The gene calls are TRBV18 and TRBJ2-5; perhaps TRBD2 as D (5 bases). The CDR3 is 16 amino acids. The germline V and J ends were trimmed by 0 bases and 1 base, with 12 bases remaining between them. Germline CDR1 is KGHSH and CDR2 is LQKENI. The CDR3 region is CASSPPVFRGQETQYF. The CDR3 nucleotides read TGTGCCAGCTCACCACCGGTCTTCCGGGGCCAAGAGACCCAGTACTTC.

The chain employs TRBV9 and TRBJ1-6; the match to TRBD1 covers 9 bases. This CDR3 comprises 15 residues. CDR1 and CDR2 (germline): SGDLS, YYNGEE. Trimming removed 4 bases from V and 7 bases from J; junction bases left unmatched: 6. CDR3 sequence reads: CASSLGTGNNSPLHF. The DNA of the CDR3 is TGTGCCAGCAGCCTCGGGACAGGGAACAATTCACCCCTCCACTTT.

V and J are TRBV28 and TRBJ2-7; D possibly corresponds to TRBD2 (5 bases). The V gene's germline CDR1 is MDHEN and CDR2 SYDVKM. V lost 8 bases and J lost 4, with 21 bases in between. The CDR3 covers 15 residues. The CDR3: CASLDPSRNAYEQYF. The CDR3 region has the DNA TGTGCCAGCTTAGACCCTAGCCGGAATGCTTACGAGCAGTACTTC.

The CDR3 sequence: CASNPNTGELFF. The CDR3 nucleotides read TGTGCCAGCAATCCCAACACCGGGGAGCTGTTTTTT. The chain recombines TRBV9 with TRBJ2-2; no clear D. Deletions cut 6 bases from V and 2 bases from J, with 5 bases between. Germline V gives CDR1 SGDLS, CDR2 YYNGEE. This CDR3 region has 12 residues.

The chain joins TRBV27 to TRBJ1-3, with TRBD1 as a possible D gene (6 bases). V was pared by 5 bases and J by 0 bases, with 11 bases between. Germline V gene lookup returns CDR1 MNHEY and CDR2 SMNVEV (reference sequence). The length of the CDR3 is 15 residues. CDR3 in amino acids: CASSMTGLSGNTIYF. Here the CDR3 DNA reads TGTGCCAGCAGTATGACAGGCCTCTCTGGAAACACCATATATTTT.

This chain joins TRBV7-9 and TRBJ1-6, with a possible D match to TRBD1 (6 bases). Germline CDR1 and CDR2: SEHNR and FQNEAQ (reference sequence). The CDR3 runs 16 residues. Trimming removed 4 bases at V and 10 bases at J, with 20 bases between. The CDR3 coding sequence is TGTGCCAGCAGCTCACGCGGGGGGCAGGTCGGCTCACCCCTCCACTTT. This encodes CASSSRGGQVGSPLHF.

The chain combines TRBV28 with TRBJ2-1, with D perhaps assigned TRBD1 or TRBD2 (5 bases each). V was trimmed by 3 bases and J by 8 bases, leaving 20 bases between them. CDR1 MDHEN and CDR2 SYDVKM come from the germline V gene. This CDR3 spans 16 amino acids. As DNA, the CDR3 is TGTGCCAGCAGTTTTCTCCGGGGCCGGCTTGGCGATGAGCAGTTCTTC. Protein: CASSFLRGRLGDEQFF. The variable domain in full, with the rest retrieved from reference TRBV28 and TRBJ2-1, is DVKVTQSSRYLVKRTGEKVFLECVQDMDHENMFWYRQDPGLGLRLIYFSYDVKMKEKGDIPEGYSVSREKKERFSLILESASTNQTSMYLCASSFLRGRLGDEQFFGPGTRLTVL.

The chain uses TRBV28 and TRBJ1-1, with 8 bases fitting TRBD1. The CDR3 runs 12 residues. With 8 bases clipped from V and 3 bases from J, the junction kept 2 bases outside the gene matches. Germline CDR1 and CDR2: MDHEN and SYDVKM. DNA of the CDR3: TGTGCCAGCCTACAGGGGGACACTGAAGCTTTCTTT. This translates into CASLQGDTEAFF.

The chain carries TRBV7-9 and TRBJ2-7, with TRBD1 matching 9 bases. The CDR3 spans 15 residues. V was clipped by 1 base and J by 3 bases; unmatched bases: 4. Germline V CDR1 and CDR2: SEHNR, FQNEAQ (reference sequence). The CDR3 here is CASSLEEGQGYEQYF. In nucleotides, the CDR3 is TGTGCCAGCAGCTTAGAAGAGGGACAGGGCTACGAGCAGTACTTC.

V and J are TRBV6-5 and TRBJ1-1, with D perhaps TRBD1 (5 bases). CDR3 size: 15 residues. Per germline, CDR1 MNHEY and CDR2 SVGAGI. Trimming left V 4 bases short and J 5 bases short, with 17 bases between. The CDR3 here is CASSSGWDSGTEAFF. CDR3 coding DNA: TGTGCCAGCAGTTCCGGATGGGACTCCGGGACTGAAGCTTTCTTT.